The 12 T cell receptor beta chains below all came from one sample that was sequenced in a study of blood T cell repertoires in COVID-19. Method: immunoSEQ multiplex PCR; TCRdb's copy keeps in-frame clones and lacks some. The sample has 78,000 or so clones, roughly 86% seen once. Sequencing used peripheral blood. Receptor source: a man aged 45-60 years with active or convalescent COVID-19.

Only one count was recorded for this clone. V is TRBV2 and J is TRBJ2-3, with D possibly being TRBD2 (5 bases). This CDR3 has 13 amino acids. The germline V gene has CDR1 SNHLY and CDR2 FYNNEI. The V gene lost 7 bases and the J gene lost 1 base, with 9 bases spanning the gap. The CDR3 is CASKEDRTDTQYF. The CDR3, as DNA: TGTGCCAGCAAGGAGGACCGCACAGATACGCAGTATTTT.

This clone came up a few times. The V gene is TRBV5-1, the J gene TRBJ2-1; 16 nucleotides align to TRBD2. Germline trimming cut 3 bases from V and 9 bases from J; bases unmatched to any gene: 9. The germline gives CDR1 SGHRS, CDR2 YFSETQ. The CDR3 is 17 residues long. In DNA, the CDR3 is TGCGCCAGCAGCTACGGGACTAGCGGGGGGGCTCCTGGTGAGCAGTTCTTC. This gives the protein CASSYGTSGGAPGEQFF.

V usage is TRBV10-3 and J usage is TRBJ2-3; 8 bases are shared with TRBD2. The CDR3 has 16 amino acids. Losses at the gene ends were 2 bases for V and 0 bases for J; bases not matched to a gene: 4. CDR1 is ENHRY and CDR2 is SYGVKD in the germline V gene. The CDR3 coding sequence is TGTGCCATCAGTGAGCCGGGGGGGGGCAGCACAGATACGCAGTATTTT. Translation gives CAISEPGGGSTDTQYF.

The chain links TRBV7-9 to TRBJ2-3, with TRBD2 matching over 8 bases. Germline V gives CDR1 SEHNR, CDR2 FQNEAQ (reference sequence). The CDR3 sequence is 16 residues long. With 1 base clipped from V and 2 bases from J, the junction kept 5 bases outside the gene matches. The CDR3 coding sequence is TGTGCCAGCAGCTTAGTCCTAGCGGGTTCCACAGATACGCAGTATTTT. This translates into CASSLVLAGSTDTQYF.

The genes are TRBV19 and TRBJ1-5; 10 nucleotides match TRBD1. This CDR3 has 13 amino acids. Germline trimming cut 6 bases from V and 6 bases from J; bases unmatched to any gene: 2. CDR1 and CDR2 from the germline V gene are LNHDA and SQIVND (reference sequence). CDR3 nucleotide sequence: TGTGCCAGTAGCCGGGACAGGGGTCAGCCCCAGCATTTT. This gives the protein CASSRDRGQPQHF.

J is TRBJ2-1 and V is TRBV18, with 12 positions matching TRBD2. The CDR3 contains 16 residues. Looked up from germline, CDR1 is KGHSH and CDR2 is LQKENI. V gave up 5 bases and J gave up 5 bases; unmatched junction bases: 7. The CDR3 is CASSSTSGGPDNEQFF. DNA of the CDR3: TGTGCCAGCTCATCAACTAGCGGGGGGCCTGACAATGAGCAGTTCTTC.

This sequence joins TRBV29-1 and TRBJ2-3, with D unclear. Germline V lookup: CDR1 SQVTM, CDR2 ANQGSEA. Trimming took 1 base from V and 2 from J, leaving 13 bases between them. The CDR3 has 15 amino acids. The CDR3 DNA follows: TGCAGCGTTGAAGGCTCACCGCCAGTCACAGATACGCAGTATTTT. Its translation: CSVEGSPPVTDTQYF.

The chain employs TRBV6-5 and TRBJ1-4; maybe TRBD1 (6 bases). There are 14 residues in the CDR3. V lost 6 bases to trimming and J lost 8 bases, with 16 bases between them. The germline V gene has CDR1 MNHEY and CDR2 SVGAGI. Here the CDR3 reads CASSPQGRGEKLFF. Here the CDR3 DNA reads TGTGCCAGCAGCCCACAGGGAAGGGGAGAAAAACTGTTTTTT.

This clone was detected a few times. The chain carries TRBV3-1 (or the pseudogene TRBV3-2) and TRBJ2-3; 11 bases align to TRBD2. V dropped 3 bases and J dropped 5; count of bases not matched to a gene: 7. This CDR3 comprises 16 residues. Germline assignment: CDR1 LGHDT and CDR2 YNNKEL (reference sequence). The CDR3 reads CASSHTSGGYQDTQYF. The CDR3 bases are TGTGCCAGCAGCCACACTAGCGGGGGTTACCAAGATACGCAGTATTTT.

The chain links TRBV5-6 to TRBJ1-2, with 11 bases fitting TRBD1. This CDR3 is built from 19 residues. The V gene end was trimmed by 4 bases and the J gene end by 4 bases; junction bases not matched to a gene: 18. Germline V gene data show CDR1 as SGHDT and CDR2 as YYEEEE. The CDR3 DNA follows: TGTGCCAGCAGCCCGGCCGGAAGGACAGGGGGCCAAGACCTCTATGGCTACACCTTC. As protein: CASSPAGRTGGQDLYGYTF. The full variable domain, completed using reference TRBV5-6 and TRBJ1-2, is DAGVTQSPTHLIKTRGQQVTLRCSPKSGHDTVSWYQQALGQGPQFIFQYYEEEERQRGNFPDRFSGHQFPNYSSELNVNALLLGDSALYLCASSPAGRTGGQDLYGYTFGSGTRLTVV.

The V and J genes are TRBV19 and TRBJ1-6; the D is unclear. The V end was cut by 5 bases, the J end by 0 bases, with 11 bases between. Germline CDR1 LNHDA, CDR2 SQIVND (reference sequence). The CDR3 length is 16 residues. The CDR3 sequence is CASSESSSSYNSPLHF. As DNA, the CDR3 is TGTGCCAGTAGTGAAAGTTCGAGCTCCTATAATTCACCCCTCCACTTT.

This chain uses TRBV19 with TRBJ2-1; TRBD2 is a possible D gene (5 bases). The CDR3 is 13 amino acids. V was clipped by 5 bases and J by 4 bases, with 9 bases between them. Germline V gene data show CDR1 as LNHDA and CDR2 as SQIVND (reference sequence). The CDR3 protein is CASSARGYNEQFF. The DNA for the CDR3 is TGTGCCAGTAGTGCACGGGGATACAATGAGCAGTTCTTC.